This TCR beta chain came from a study of human T cells and chemical hapten exposure. Study details: The use of 2% DPC on approximately 2 cm by approximately 2 cm of upper inner arm skin constituted sensitization. Overall study results and limits: Counts of expanded TCRs at PT1 were positively correlated with patch test score.

The table lists this clonotype with a few counts. Its target is not known. TCRdb processed the RACE reads anew with MiXCR; each CDR3 protein has one entry. The sample holds fewer than 300,000 distinct CDR3 sequences, around 9.3% seen once. The time point denotes: pre-sensitization, week 0. The treatment denotes: therapeutic diphenylcyclopropenone sensitization with weekly scalp DPC. This CDR3 has 13 residues. Trimming cost V 1 base and J 4 bases, with 5 bases left between them. The starting material was whole blood, obtained in connection with sensitization to the hapten diphenylcyclopropenone (DPC). The rearrangement links TRBV12-3 or TRBV12-4 to TRBJ1-3; D remains unclear. The receptor comes from a woman between 35 and 50 years old with alopecia areata. Some clones in this sample may be carry-over from other donors' samples. This chain's CDR3 is CASSLGWGNTIYF. As DNA, the CDR3 is TGTGCCAGCAGTTTAGGCTGGGGAAACACCATATATTTT.